Listed below are T cell receptor beta chains from one sample, sequenced in a study of blood T cell repertoires in COVID-19. Measured with immunoSEQ multiplex PCR; TCRdb has only the in-frame clones, and not every one. The sample holds about 200,000 clones, 85% seen once. The sample comprised PBMCs or T cells enriched from blood (not recorded which). The receptors here all came from a man in his forties or fifties who had recovered from COVID-19. CDR3s include the opening cysteine and the closing phenylalanine or tryptophan.

v_gene: TRBV5-1
j_gene: TRBJ2-7
CDR3aa: CASSLVRLEGLAYEQYF

v_gene: TRBV6-5
j_gene: TRBJ1-2
CDR3aa: CASSYSAGTYGYTF

v_gene: TRBV27
j_gene: TRBJ2-7
CDR3aa: CASAPGLGTYEQYF

v_gene: TRBV7-2
j_gene: TRBJ2-7
CDR3aa: CASSLEHYVSYEQYF

v_gene: TRBV6-1
j_gene: TRBJ1-4
CDR3aa: CASSEGNRVAF

v_gene: TRBV5-4
j_gene: TRBJ2-7
CDR3aa: CASSTQQGAGEQYF

v_gene: TRBV7-6
j_gene: TRBJ2-7
CDR3aa: CASSLEGGSGSYYYEQYF

v_gene: TRBV5-1
j_gene: TRBJ1-3
CDR3aa: CASSLGHENVGNTIYF

v_gene: TRBV7-3
j_gene: TRBJ2-3
CDR3aa: CASSFTGGGSDTQYF

v_gene: TRBV5-1
j_gene: TRBJ1-1
CDR3aa: CASSLSGMRTEAFF

v_gene: TRBV19
j_gene: TRBJ2-7
CDR3aa: CASSTFMGTSGSRSYEQYF

v_gene: TRBV6-4
j_gene: TRBJ2-1
CDR3aa: CASSPLAGDGNEQFF

v_gene: TRBV18
j_gene: TRBJ1-1
CDR3aa: CASSLGQGSGTEAFF